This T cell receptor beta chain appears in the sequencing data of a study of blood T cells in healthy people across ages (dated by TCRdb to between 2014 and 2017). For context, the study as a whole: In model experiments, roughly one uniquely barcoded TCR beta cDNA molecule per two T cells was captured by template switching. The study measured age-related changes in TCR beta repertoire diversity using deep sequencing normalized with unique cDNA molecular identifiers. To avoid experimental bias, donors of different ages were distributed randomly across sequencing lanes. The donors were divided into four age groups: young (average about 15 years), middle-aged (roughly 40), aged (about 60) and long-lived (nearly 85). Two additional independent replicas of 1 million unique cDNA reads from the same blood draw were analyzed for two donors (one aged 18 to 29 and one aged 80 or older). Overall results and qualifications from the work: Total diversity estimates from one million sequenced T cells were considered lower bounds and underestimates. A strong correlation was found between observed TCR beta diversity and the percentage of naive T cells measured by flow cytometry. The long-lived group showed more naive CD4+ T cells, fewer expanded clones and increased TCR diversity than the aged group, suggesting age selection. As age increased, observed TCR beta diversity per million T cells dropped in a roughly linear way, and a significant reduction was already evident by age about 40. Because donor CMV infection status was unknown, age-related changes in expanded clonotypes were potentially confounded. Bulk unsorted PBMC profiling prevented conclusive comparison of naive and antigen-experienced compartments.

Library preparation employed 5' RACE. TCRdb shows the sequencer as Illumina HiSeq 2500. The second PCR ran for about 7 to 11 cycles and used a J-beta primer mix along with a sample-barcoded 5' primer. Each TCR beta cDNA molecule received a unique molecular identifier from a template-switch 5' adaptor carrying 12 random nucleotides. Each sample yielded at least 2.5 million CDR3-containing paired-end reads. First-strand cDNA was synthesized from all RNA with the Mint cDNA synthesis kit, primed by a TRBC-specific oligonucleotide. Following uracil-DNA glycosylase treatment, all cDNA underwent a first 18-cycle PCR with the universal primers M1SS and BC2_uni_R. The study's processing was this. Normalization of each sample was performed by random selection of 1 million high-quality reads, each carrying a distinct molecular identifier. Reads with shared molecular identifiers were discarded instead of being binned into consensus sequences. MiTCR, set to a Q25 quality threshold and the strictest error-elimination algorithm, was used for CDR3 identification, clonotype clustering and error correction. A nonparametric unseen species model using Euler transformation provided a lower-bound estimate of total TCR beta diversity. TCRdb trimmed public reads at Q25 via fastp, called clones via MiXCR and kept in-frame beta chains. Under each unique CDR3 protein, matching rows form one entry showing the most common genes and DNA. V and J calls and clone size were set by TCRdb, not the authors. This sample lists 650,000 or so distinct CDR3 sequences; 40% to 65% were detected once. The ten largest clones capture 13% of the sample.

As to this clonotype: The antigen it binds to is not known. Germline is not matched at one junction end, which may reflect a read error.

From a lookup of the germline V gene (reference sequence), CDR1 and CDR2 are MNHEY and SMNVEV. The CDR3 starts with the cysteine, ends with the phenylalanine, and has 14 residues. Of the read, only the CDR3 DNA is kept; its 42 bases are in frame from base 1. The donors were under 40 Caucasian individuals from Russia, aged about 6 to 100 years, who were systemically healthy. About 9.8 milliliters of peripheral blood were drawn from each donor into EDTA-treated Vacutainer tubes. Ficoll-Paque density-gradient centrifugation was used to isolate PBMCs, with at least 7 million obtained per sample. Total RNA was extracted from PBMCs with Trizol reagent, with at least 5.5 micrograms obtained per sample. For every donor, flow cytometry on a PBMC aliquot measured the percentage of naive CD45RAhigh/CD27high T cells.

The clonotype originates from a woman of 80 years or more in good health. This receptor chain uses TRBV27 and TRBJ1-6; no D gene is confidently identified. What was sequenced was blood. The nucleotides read TGTGCCAGCAGTTCGGAGTCCTATAATTCACCCCCCCACTTT. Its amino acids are CASSSESYNSPPHF.